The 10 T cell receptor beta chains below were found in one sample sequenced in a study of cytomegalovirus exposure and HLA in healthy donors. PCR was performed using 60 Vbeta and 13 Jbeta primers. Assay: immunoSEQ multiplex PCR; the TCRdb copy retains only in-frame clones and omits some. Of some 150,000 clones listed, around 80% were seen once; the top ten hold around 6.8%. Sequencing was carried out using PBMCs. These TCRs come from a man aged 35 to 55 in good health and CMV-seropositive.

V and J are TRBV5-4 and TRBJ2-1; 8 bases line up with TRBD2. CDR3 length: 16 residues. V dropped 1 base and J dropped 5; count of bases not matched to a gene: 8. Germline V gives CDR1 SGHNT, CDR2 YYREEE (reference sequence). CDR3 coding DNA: TGTGCCAGCAGCTTGAAAAGAGAACTAGCGGACAATGAGCAGTTCTTC. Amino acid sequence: CASSLKRELADNEQFF.

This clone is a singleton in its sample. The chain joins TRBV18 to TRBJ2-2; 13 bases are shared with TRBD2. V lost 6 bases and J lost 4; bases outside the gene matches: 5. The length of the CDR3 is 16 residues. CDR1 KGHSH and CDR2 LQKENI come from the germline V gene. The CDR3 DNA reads TGTGCCAGCTCGCGAGGACTAGCGGGAGTCACCGGGGAGCTGTTTTTT. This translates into CASSRGLAGVTGELFF.

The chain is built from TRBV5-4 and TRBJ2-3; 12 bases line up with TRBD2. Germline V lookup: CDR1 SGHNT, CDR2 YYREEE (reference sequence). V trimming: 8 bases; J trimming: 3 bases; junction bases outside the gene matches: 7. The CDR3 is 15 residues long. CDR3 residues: CASRRLAGGTDTQYF. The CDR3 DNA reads TGTGCCAGTCGCAGGCTAGCGGGAGGGACAGATACGCAGTATTTT.

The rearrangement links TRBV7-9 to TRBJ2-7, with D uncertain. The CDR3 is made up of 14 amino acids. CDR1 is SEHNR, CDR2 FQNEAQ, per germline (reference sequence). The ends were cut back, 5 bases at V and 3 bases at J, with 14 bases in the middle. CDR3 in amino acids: CASSPRDGVYEQYF. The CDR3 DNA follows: TGTGCCAGCAGCCCTAGAGACGGTGTCTACGAGCAGTACTTC. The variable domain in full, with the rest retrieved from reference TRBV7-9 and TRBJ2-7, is DTGVSQNPRHKITKRGQNVTFRCDPISEHNRLYWYRQTLGQGPEFLTYFQNEAQLEKSRLLSDRFSAERPKGSFSTLEIQRTEQGDSAMYLCASSPRDGVYEQYFGPGTRLTVT.

CDR3 amino acids: CASSHLPTGTELFF. The CDR3 DNA follows: TGCGCCAGCAGTCACTTACCGACAGGGACGGAACTGTTTTTT. The J gene is TRBJ1-4, the V gene TRBV5-1; 7 positions match TRBD1. The CDR3 extends over 14 amino acids. Germline V gene lookup returns CDR1 SGHRS and CDR2 YFSETQ. Unmatched junction bases numbered 13, after V lost 5 bases and J lost 12 bases.

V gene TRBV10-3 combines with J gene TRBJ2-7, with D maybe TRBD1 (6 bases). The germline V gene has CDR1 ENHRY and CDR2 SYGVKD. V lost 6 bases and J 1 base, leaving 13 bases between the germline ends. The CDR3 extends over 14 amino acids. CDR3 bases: TGTGCCATCAGAGAGGAACAGGGATCCTACGAGCAGTACTTC. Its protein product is CAIREEQGSYEQYF.

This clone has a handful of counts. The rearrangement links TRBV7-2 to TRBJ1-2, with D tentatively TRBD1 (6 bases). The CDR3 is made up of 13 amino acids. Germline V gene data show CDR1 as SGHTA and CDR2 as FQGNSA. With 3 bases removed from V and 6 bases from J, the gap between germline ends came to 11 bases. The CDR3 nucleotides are TGTGCCAGCAGCTTGGCCCCAGGGGATGGCTACACCTTC. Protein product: CASSLAPGDGYTF.

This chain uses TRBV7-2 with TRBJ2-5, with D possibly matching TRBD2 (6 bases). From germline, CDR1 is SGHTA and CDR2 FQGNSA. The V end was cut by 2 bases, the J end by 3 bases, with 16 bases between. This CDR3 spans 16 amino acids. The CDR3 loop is CASSLQPGTAKETQYF. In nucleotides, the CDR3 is TGTGCCAGCAGCTTACAGCCGGGGACTGCCAAAGAGACCCAGTACTTC.

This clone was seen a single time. The CDR3 loop is CASSPGGLGAGSYEQYF. The CDR3 nucleotides read TGCGCCAGCAGTCCCGGCGGGTTAGGAGCTGGGTCCTACGAGCAGTACTTC. The chain employs TRBV5-1 and TRBJ2-7; maybe TRBD2 (5 bases). The germline V gene encodes CDR1 SGHRS and CDR2 YFSETQ. This CDR3 contains 17 residues. Trimming cost V 5 bases and J 1 base, with 22 bases left between them.

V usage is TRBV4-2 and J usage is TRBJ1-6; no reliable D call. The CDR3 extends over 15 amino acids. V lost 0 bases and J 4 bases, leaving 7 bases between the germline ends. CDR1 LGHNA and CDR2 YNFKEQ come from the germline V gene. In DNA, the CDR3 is TGTGCCAGCAGCCAAGATTACGGTTATAATTCACCCCTCCACTTT. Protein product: CASSQDYGYNSPLHF.